A single sample is the source of the 5 T cell receptor beta chains below, sequenced in a study of identical twins. MiXCR, run by TCRdb on the 5' RACE reads, gives a single entry per CDR3 protein. Of about 810,000 distinct CDR3 sequences in the sample, 10% to 15% were seen once. This sample was also put to use in a study of yellow fever vaccine responses in identical twins.

Sequencing used PBMCs. These receptors were taken from a woman aged 18 to 35 in good health.

This clonotype was seen a handful of times. The V gene is TRBV10-3, the J gene TRBJ2-3, with 10 bases matching TRBD2. Germline trimming cut 3 bases from V and 2 bases from J; bases unmatched to any gene: 8. Per germline, CDR1 ENHRY and CDR2 SYGVKD. This CDR3 comprises 17 residues. The CDR3 loop reads CAISDTLAGVPTDTQYF. CDR3 DNA: TGTGCCATCAGTGACACCCTAGCGGGAGTGCCCACAGATACGCAGTATTTT.

The sample holds a few counts of this clonotype. The rearrangement uses TRBV20-1 and TRBJ2-1, with D perhaps being TRBD1 or TRBD2 (10 bases each). The CDR3 extends over 19 amino acids. V was clipped by 5 bases and J by 7 bases, with 33 bases between them. CDR1 and CDR2 (germline): DFQATT, SNEGSKA (reference sequence). The CDR3: CSAFRDRGIPSGSRNEQFF. CDR3 nucleotide sequence: TGCAGTGCTTTCAGGGACAGGGGTATCCCTAGCGGGAGTAGGAATGAGCAGTTCTTC.

This clonotype was picked up a small number of times. The J gene is TRBJ2-1, the V gene TRBV4-1; 7 bases are a match to TRBD2. Trimming at V came to 2 bases and at J to 4 bases, leaving 5 bases not matched to a gene. CDR1 is MGHRA, CDR2 YSYEKL, per germline. This CDR3 has 15 amino acids. CDR3 in amino acids: CASSQRLAPYNEQFF. CDR3 bases: TGCGCCAGCAGCCAACGACTAGCCCCTTACAATGAGCAGTTCTTC.

The chain combines TRBV5-1 with TRBJ1-6, with D uncertain. From germline, CDR1 is SGHRS and CDR2 YFSETQ. The CDR3 has 15 amino acids. The ends were cut back, 0 bases at V and 8 bases at J, with 12 bases in the middle. Written as DNA, the CDR3 is TGCGCCAGCAGCTTGGTGTCAGCTGGCCATTCACCCCTCCACTTT. Its protein is CASSLVSAGHSPLHF.

The chain carries TRBV29-1 and TRBJ2-3; D remains ambiguous. Germline-derived CDR1 and CDR2 are SQVTM and ANQGSEA. There are 10 residues in the CDR3. The V end lost 7 bases, the J end lost 4 bases, and 6 bases lay between the germline ends. CDR3 residues: CSADPDTQYF. The CDR3 bases are TGCAGCGCCGACCCAGATACGCAGTATTTT.